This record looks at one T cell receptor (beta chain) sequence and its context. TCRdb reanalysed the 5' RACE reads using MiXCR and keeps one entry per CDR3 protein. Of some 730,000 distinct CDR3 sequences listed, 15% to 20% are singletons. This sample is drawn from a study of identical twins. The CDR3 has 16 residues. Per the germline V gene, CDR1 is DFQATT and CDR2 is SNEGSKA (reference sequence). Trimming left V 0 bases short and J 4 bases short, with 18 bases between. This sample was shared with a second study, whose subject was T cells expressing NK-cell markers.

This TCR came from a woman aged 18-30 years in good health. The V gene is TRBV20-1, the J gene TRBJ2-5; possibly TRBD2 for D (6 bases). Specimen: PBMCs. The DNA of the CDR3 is TGCAGTGCTAGAGATCTTACGGGAGAAGTGGGAGAGACCCAGTACTTC. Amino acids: CSARDLTGEVGETQYF.